This is a list of T cell receptor beta chains from one sample in a study of PD-1 blockade in classical Hodgkin lymphoma. The data were produced by immunoSEQ multiplex PCR, yet TCRdb's version contains in-frame clones alone and is incomplete. The table records roughly 19,000 clones, 75% to 85% of them present only once. Sequenced here: peripheral blood mononuclear cells (PBMCs), sampled before the fourth cycle of nivolumab. These receptors originate from a human donor with classical Hodgkin lymphoma. Both conserved end residues are part of each CDR3. A D gene is named only where the DNA matches it firmly. Expanded clones get a size class; other rows say once, few or many, or leave the size out.

CDR3: CASSSGDGEAFF
DNA: TGTGCCAGCAGCTCGGGGGACGGTGAAGCTTTCTTT
size: large
D: .
J: TRBJ1-1
V: TRBV21-1

CDR3: CASSLLGNTEAFF
DNA: TGTGCCAGTAGTCTTCTGGGAAACACTGAAGCTTTCTTT
size: .
D: .
J: TRBJ1-1
V: TRBV19

CDR3: CASSQTRAEAAYEQYF
DNA: TGCGCCAGCAGCCAAACCAGGGCCGAGGCCGCCTACGAGCAGTACTTC
size: .
D: .
J: TRBJ2-7
V: TRBV4-1

CDR3: CASSLNSGGAVGEQFF
DNA: TGTGCCAGCAGCCTAAACAGCGGGGGGGCCGTTGGTGAGCAGTTCTTC
size: .
D: TRBD2
J: TRBJ2-1
V: TRBV4-2

CDR3: CASSPRVAVFFYGYTF
DNA: TGTGCCAGCAGTCCTCGGGTTGCGGTTTTCTTCTATGGCTACACCTTC
size: .
D: .
J: TRBJ1-2
V: TRBV28

CDR3: CAWRQGASEAFF
DNA: TGTGCCTGGAGACAGGGGGCGTCTGAAGCTTTCTTT
size: few
D: TRBD1
J: TRBJ1-1
V: TRBV30

CDR3: CASSQSRLAGEQYF
DNA: TGCGCCAGCAGCCAATCAAGACTAGCGGGCGAGCAGTACTTC
size: once
D: TRBD2
J: TRBJ2-7
V: TRBV4-3

CDR3: CASSLIAGGGEQFF
DNA: TGTGCCAGCAGCCTAATAGCGGGAGGGGGTGAGCAGTTCTTC
size: .
D: TRBD2
J: TRBJ2-1
V: TRBV7-9

CDR3: CASSETGMGEKLFF
DNA: TGTGCCAGCAGCGAGACAGGGATGGGCGAAAAACTGTTTTTT
size: .
D: TRBD1
J: TRBJ1-4
V: TRBV9

CDR3: CASRPPGLAGGSTDTQYF
DNA: TGTGCCAGCAGACCCCCGGGACTAGCGGGGGGGAGCACAGATACGCAGTATTTT
size: .
D: TRBD2
J: TRBJ2-3
V: TRBV2

CDR3: CAWSGRGQPQHF
DNA: TGTGCCTGGAGTGGTAGGGGTCAGCCCCAGCATTTT
size: few
D: .
J: TRBJ1-5
V: TRBV30

CDR3: CASSREGTGYNEQFF
DNA: TGTGCCAGCAGTCGCGAAGGGACAGGATACAATGAGCAGTTCTTC
size: .
D: TRBD1
J: TRBJ2-1
V: TRBV6-5

CDR3: CSVSGAVGNTGELFF
DNA: TGCAGCGTTTCTGGGGCGGTCGGAAACACCGGGGAGCTGTTTTTT
size: .
D: .
J: TRBJ2-2
V: TRBV29-1

CDR3: CASSQVDSRATQYF
DNA: TGTGCCAGCAGCCAAGTGGACAGCAGGGCGACCCAGTACTTC
size: .
D: .
J: TRBJ2-5
V: TRBV14

CDR3: CASNTGTGDNSPLHF
DNA: TGTGCCAGCAACACCGGGACGGGAGATAATTCACCCCTCCACTTT
size: .
D: .
J: TRBJ1-6
V: TRBV28

CDR3: CASSLDRVHTGELFF
DNA: TGTGCCAGCAGCCTAGACAGGGTCCACACCGGGGAGCTGTTTTTT
size: .
D: TRBD1
J: TRBJ2-2
V: TRBV5-5

CDR3: CASSLARNTEAFF
DNA: TGTGCCAGCAGCTTAGCACGGAACACTGAAGCTTTCTTT
size: .
D: .
J: TRBJ1-1
V: TRBV7-9

CDR3: CASSQSTSGGDSDTQYF
DNA: TGCGCCAGCAGTCAATCGACTAGCGGTGGGGATTCAGATACGCAGTATTTT
size: .
D: TRBD2
J: TRBJ2-3
V: TRBV23-1

CDR3: CASSRVTGFGAYEQYF
DNA: TGTGCCAGCAGCCGCGTGACAGGGTTTGGTGCCTACGAGCAGTACTTC
size: .
D: TRBD1
J: TRBJ2-7
V: TRBV5-5

CDR3: CASSFGQRETGELFF
DNA: TGTGCCAGCAGTTTCGGCCAGCGGGAAACCGGGGAGCTGTTTTTT
size: .
D: TRBD2
J: TRBJ2-2
V: TRBV28

CDR3: CASSLGGYNSPLHF
DNA: TGTGCCAGCAGCCTAGGGGGCTATAATTCACCCCTCCACTTT
size: .
D: .
J: TRBJ1-6
V: TRBV28

CDR3: CSATNTEAFF
DNA: TGCAGCGCAACGAACACTGAAGCTTTCTTT
size: .
D: .
J: TRBJ1-1
V: TRBV29-1

CDR3: CATSKYFSPGTGDTEQFF
DNA: TGTGCCACCAGCAAGTATTTCTCCCCGGGGACAGGGGACACTGAGCAGTTCTTC
size: .
D: TRBD1
J: TRBJ2-1
V: TRBV15

CDR3: CASSRTGTVNTIYF
DNA: TGTGCCAGCAGCCGGACAGGGACGGTAAACACCATATATTTT
size: few
D: TRBD1
J: TRBJ1-3
V: TRBV11-2

CDR3: CASSFGTASGETQYF
DNA: TGTGCCAGCAGCTTTGGGACAGCGAGCGGGGAGACCCAGTACTTC
size: .
D: .
J: TRBJ2-5
V: TRBV7-9

CDR3: CASSYSWGEGQPQHF
DNA: TGTGCCAGCAGTTACTCGTGGGGGGAGGGTCAGCCCCAGCATTTT
size: .
D: .
J: TRBJ1-5
V: TRBV6-5

CDR3: CASRRQGQETQYF
DNA: TGTGCCAGCAGAAGACAGGGACAAGAGACCCAGTACTTC
size: .
D: TRBD1
J: TRBJ2-5
V: TRBV28

CDR3: CASSVGPGSPGELFF
DNA: TGTGCCAGCAGCGTTGGACCGGGGTCCCCCGGGGAGCTGTTTTTT
size: .
D: .
J: TRBJ2-2
V: TRBV7-3

CDR3: CAINLPSTGELFF
DNA: TGTGCCATCAATCTCCCGTCCACCGGGGAGCTGTTTTTT
size: .
D: .
J: TRBJ2-2
V: TRBV10-3

CDR3: CASSLGHRIGVEGETQYF
DNA: TGCGCCAGCAGCTTGGGACACCGAATCGGAGTGGAAGGGGAGACCCAGTACTTC
size: .
D: .
J: TRBJ2-5
V: TRBV5-1

CDR3: CASSLDRGNTIYF
DNA: TGTGCCAGCAGCTTAGATCGCGGAAACACCATATATTTT
size: .
D: .
J: TRBJ1-3
V: TRBV11-2

CDR3: CASSLGGKNTEAFF
DNA: TGCGCCAGCAGCTTGGGTGGCAAGAACACTGAAGCTTTCTTT
size: once
D: .
J: TRBJ1-1
V: TRBV5-1

CDR3: CASSFLTGSGNTIYF
DNA: TGTGCCAGTAGTTTCCTGACAGGGTCAGGAAACACCATATATTTT
size: .
D: TRBD1
J: TRBJ1-3
V: TRBV19

CDR3: CASSKTGFKAFF
DNA: TGTGCCAGCAGTAAGACAGGGTTCAAAGCTTTCTTT
size: .
D: TRBD1
J: TRBJ1-1
V: TRBV27

CDR3: CASSLLGEKLFF
DNA: TGTGCCAGCAGCCTGCTGGGTGAAAAACTGTTTTTT
size: .
D: .
J: TRBJ1-4
V: TRBV4-2

CDR3: CASSPGGNEQFF
DNA: TGTGCCAGCTCACCGGGAGGAAATGAGCAGTTCTTC
size: .
D: .
J: TRBJ2-1
V: TRBV18

CDR3: CSVFPLAGVWETQYF
DNA: TGCAGCGTTTTCCCACTAGCGGGAGTGTGGGAGACCCAGTACTTC
size: .
D: TRBD2
J: TRBJ2-5
V: TRBV29-1

CDR3: CASSLGPSRAHPYEQYF
DNA: TGTGCCAGCAGCCTCGGTCCGTCGCGGGCCCACCCCTACGAGCAGTACTTC
size: .
D: .
J: TRBJ2-7
V: TRBV4-2

CDR3: CASSSRDGNNEQFF
DNA: TGCGCCAGCAGCTCCCGGGACGGTAACAATGAGCAGTTCTTC
size: .
D: .
J: TRBJ2-1
V: TRBV5-1

CDR3: CASSLEGGQERGYTF
DNA: TGCGCCAGCAGTTTGGAAGGGGGCCAAGAGCGGGGCTACACCTTC
size: .
D: TRBD1
J: TRBJ1-2
V: TRBV5-1

CDR3: CASSFIAGAYNEQFF
DNA: TGTGCCAGCAGCTTCATAGCGGGGGCCTACAATGAGCAGTTCTTC
size: medium-sized
D: TRBD2
J: TRBJ2-1
V: TRBV5-4

CDR3: CASSQEGQIQETQYF
DNA: TGTGCCAGCAGCCAGGAGGGACAGATACAAGAGACCCAGTACTTC
size: few
D: .
J: TRBJ2-5
V: TRBV11-2

CDR3: CASSLGPANYGYTF
DNA: TGCGCCAGCAGCTTGGGGCCTGCTAACTATGGCTACACCTTC
size: once
D: .
J: TRBJ1-2
V: TRBV5-1

CDR3: CASSLHRGAGNTIYF
DNA: TGTGCCAGTAGTCTCCACAGAGGGGCTGGAAACACCATATATTTT
size: .
D: .
J: TRBJ1-3
V: TRBV19

CDR3: CASSLERVAVGELFF
DNA: TGTGCCAGCAGCTTGGAAAGGGTAGCGGTCGGGGAGCTGTTTTTT
size: .
D: .
J: TRBJ2-2
V: TRBV5-5

CDR3: CASSPREGPSYEQYF
DNA: TGTGCCAGCTCACCACGCGAGGGGCCCTCCTACGAGCAGTACTTC
size: .
D: .
J: TRBJ2-7
V: TRBV18

CDR3: CASSFGGEAPSLYEQYF
DNA: TGTGCCAGCAGTTTCGGCGGCGAGGCCCCCAGCCTCTACGAGCAGTACTTC
size: .
D: .
J: TRBJ2-7
V: TRBV27

CDR3: CASSSGDFAKNIQYF
DNA: TGTGCCAGCAGCTCGGGGGACTTCGCCAAAAACATTCAGTACTTC
size: .
D: .
J: TRBJ2-4
V: TRBV5-5

CDR3: CASSRMIGAPGSYNEQFF
DNA: TGTGCCAGCAGCCGAATGATCGGGGCCCCCGGGTCCTACAATGAGCAGTTCTTC
size: .
D: .
J: TRBJ2-1
V: TRBV14

CDR3: CASSGTSGRNEQFF
DNA: TGTGCCAGCAGTGGGACTAGCGGGAGGAATGAGCAGTTCTTC
size: .
D: TRBD2
J: TRBJ2-1
V: TRBV2

CDR3: CASSFRGQEQETQYF
DNA: TGTGCCAGCAGTTTCCGGGGACAGGAGCAAGAGACCCAGTACTTC
size: .
D: TRBD1
J: TRBJ2-5
V: TRBV28

CDR3: CASSLLGGTEAFF
DNA: TGTGCCAGCAGCTTATTAGGGGGGACTGAAGCTTTCTTT
size: few
D: .
J: TRBJ1-1
V: TRBV7-9

CDR3: CASSPGRLAGGTYNEQFF
DNA: TGTGCCAGCTCACCAGGGCGACTAGCGGGAGGGACCTACAATGAGCAGTTCTTC
size: .
D: TRBD2
J: TRBJ2-1
V: TRBV18